This entry describes one TCR beta chain. This sample was taken from a study of blood T cells in healthy people across ages. The germline V and J ends were trimmed by 5 bases and 4 bases, with 12 bases remaining between them. This CDR3 contains 14 residues. Germline V lookup: CDR1 SEHNR, CDR2 FQNEAQ (reference sequence). With a J-beta primer mix and a sample-barcoded 5' primer, a second PCR ran about 7 to 11 cycles. MiXCR, run by TCRdb on the 5' RACE reads, gives a single entry per CDR3 protein. This sample has about 1.5 million distinct CDR3 sequences, with 42% found just once. The source material was blood. The receptor was isolated from a woman aged 18-35 years in good health. The chain has TRBV7-9 and TRBJ2-1, with D perhaps matching TRBD2 (6 bases). The CDR3 reads CASSVGTVYNEQFF. CDR3 in DNA: TGTGCCAGCAGCGTAGGGACTGTATACAATGAGCAGTTCTTC.